The clone carrying this T cell receptor beta chain was observed a few times. The antigen remains unidentified. This sample is drawn from a study of blood T cells in healthy people across ages. Whole-study findings and limits: Both naive CD4+ cell counts and diversity were greater in long-lived donors than in aged donors. For the donors, CMV status was unknown and possibly confounded expanded clonotype changes.

A second PCR, run for roughly 7 to 11 cycles, used a sample-barcoded 5' primer plus a J-beta primer mix. Each cDNA molecule received a tag from a template-switch adaptor that had 12 random nucleotides. TCRdb processed the 5' RACE reads anew with MiXCR; each CDR3 protein has one entry. This sample has 250,000 to 300,000 distinct CDR3 sequences; around 29% occur once, and the top ten carry 25% to 35%. This CDR3 has 16 amino acids. V gave up 3 bases and J gave up 6 bases; unmatched junction bases: 6. CDR1 and CDR2 (germline): ENHRY, SYGVKD. Sample donors were healthy Caucasian individuals that came from Russia, aged roughly 6 to 100.

The sample consisted of blood. The receptor's source is a woman aged 65 to 85 in good health. This sequence joins TRBV10-3 and TRBJ1-6, with TRBD1 matching over 9 bases. CDR3 in DNA: TGTGCCATCAGTGACCAGGACAGGGGTGGTAATTCACCCCTCCACTTT. It codes for CAISDQDRGGNSPLHF.